Listed here are 19 T cell receptor beta chains from one sample, sequenced in a study of control samples from healthy donors and cancer patients (TCRdb year 2020). Libraries were made using the immunoSEQ multiplex PCR assay. TCRdb obtained this table from immuneACCESS and retained in-frame rearrangements with V and J assigned. These tables miss some clones; where compared with another copy, unresolved V genes account for less than half of the shortfall, and the remainder is unexplained. For this sample there are tens of thousands of clones; about 90% appear just once. 40% of the sample is taken by the ten largest. Sequencing was done on a sample of PBMCs. The source of these receptors is a man between 50 and 59 years old with head and neck cancer.

The J gene is TRBJ2-1, the V gene TRBV19; no definite D call. CDR3 size: 14 residues. The germline V and J ends were trimmed by 3 bases and 7 bases, with 13 bases remaining between them. Germline lookup yields CDR1 LNHDA and CDR2 SQIVND (reference sequence). CDR3: CASSMMGNWNEQFF. The CDR3 DNA reads as TGTGCCAGTAGTATGATGGGAAATTGGAATGAGCAGTTCTTC.

This clone came up once. The chain couples TRBV15 to TRBJ2-1; 8 bases line up with TRBD2. Germline V gene lookup returns CDR1 LNHNV and CDR2 YYDKDF (reference sequence). The CDR3 covers 17 residues. V was pared by 1 base and J by 2 bases, with 7 bases of the junction left unmatched. The CDR3 is CATSRASLAGTYNEQFF. The CDR3 nucleotides are TGTGCCACCAGCAGAGCCAGTCTAGCGGGCACCTACAATGAGCAGTTCTTC.

This sequence joins TRBV28 and TRBJ2-2; TRBD1 is a possible D gene (6 bases). The CDR3 is 13 residues long. V lost 4 bases and J lost 8, with 11 bases in between. Looked up from germline, CDR1 is MDHEN and CDR2 is SYDVKM. The CDR3 sequence: CASSSSDRGELFF. Written as DNA, the CDR3 is TGTGCCAGCAGTTCCTCTGACAGGGGGGAGCTGTTTTTT.

This clone was counted a few times. The V and J genes are TRBV3-1 (or the pseudogene TRBV3-2) and TRBJ1-3, with D hard to call. Trimming removed 10 bases at V and 2 bases at J, with 15 bases between. Germline V lookup: CDR1 LGHDT, CDR2 YNNKEL (reference sequence). This CDR3 has 14 residues. Here the CDR3 DNA reads TGTGCCACGATGAAGGGCGGAACTGGAAACACCATATATTTT. Its protein is CATMKGGTGNTIYF.

The rearrangement uses TRBV3-1 (or the pseudogene TRBV3-2) and TRBJ2-7; D gene unclear. CDR3 length: 13 amino acids. Germline assignment: CDR1 LGHDT and CDR2 YNNKEL (reference sequence). The V end lost 0 bases, the J end lost 6 bases, and 9 bases lay between the germline ends. The CDR3 coding sequence is TGTGCCAGCAGCCAAGATTATAGATCCGAGCAGTACTTC. The encoded protein is CASSQDYRSEQYF.

This rearrangement joins TRBV7-8 to TRBJ2-7; possibly TRBD1 or TRBD2 for D (5 bases each). Trimming stripped 8 bases from V and 3 bases from J, with 17 bases between. Germline CDR1 reads SGHVS; CDR2 reads FQNEAQ. This CDR3 spans 14 amino acids. CDR3 coding DNA: TGTGCCAGCGGCTCCGGGACGGTGTTCTACGAGCAGTACTTC. Protein product: CASGSGTVFYEQYF. Together with reference TRBV7-8 and TRBJ2-7, the CDR3 gives the full variable domain: GAGVSQSPRYKVAKRGQDVALRCDPISGHVSLFWYQQALGQGPEFLTYFQNEAQLDKSGLPSDRFFAERPEGSVSTLKIQRTQQEDSAVYLCASGSGTVFYEQYFGPGTRLTVT.

The rearrangement uses TRBV4-1 and TRBJ1-1; D not certain. CDR1 is MGHRA, CDR2 YSYEKL, per germline. The length of the CDR3 is 13 residues. The germline V and J ends were trimmed by 0 bases and 1 base, with 3 bases remaining between them. CDR3 DNA: TGCGCCAGCAGCCAAGACAGGAACACTGAAGCTTTCTTT. Residues: CASSQDRNTEAFF.

The chain combines TRBV29-1 with TRBJ2-5; TRBD2 matches at 8 bases. Germline V lookup: CDR1 SQVTM, CDR2 ANQGSEA. The CDR3 has 14 residues. With V trimmed by 3 bases and J by 1 base, 4 bases remained unmatched. CDR3 nucleotides: TGCAGCGTTGATCCGGGGGGGCTCCAAGAGACCCAGTACTTC. Translation gives CSVDPGGLQETQYF. Supplemented by reference TRBV29-1 and TRBJ2-5, the full variable domain reads SAVISQKPSRDICQRGTSLTIQCQVDSQVTMMFWYRQQPGQSLTLIATANQGSEATYESGFVIDKFPISRPNLTFSTLTVSNMSPEDSSIYLCSVDPGGLQETQYFGPGTRLLVL.

J is TRBJ1-1 and V is TRBV30; perhaps TRBD1 as D (5 bases). The germline V gene has CDR1 GTSNPN and CDR2 SVGIG (reference sequence). Trimming took 0 bases from V and 10 from J, leaving 18 bases between them. The CDR3 loop spans 14 amino acids. The CDR3 nucleotides read TGTGCCTGGAGTGTATTAGACCCTACAGGAGGAGCTTTCTTT. Its protein is CAWSVLDPTGGAFF.

The table lists this clone with a count of one. The genes are TRBV3-1 (or the pseudogene TRBV3-2) and TRBJ2-5; D possibly uses TRBD1 or TRBD2 (5 bases each). This CDR3 contains 12 residues. Germline V gives CDR1 LGHDT, CDR2 YNNKEL (reference sequence). V lost 5 bases, J lost 4 bases, and 8 bases lay in between. Here the CDR3 DNA reads TGTGCCAGCAGCGGGGGTGGAGAGACCCAGTACTTC. It translates to CASSGGGETQYF.

J is TRBJ2-3 and V is TRBV7-3, with 10 bases that match TRBD2. Germline loops: CDR1 SGHTA, CDR2 FQGTGA. The CDR3 is 15 residues long. Germline trimming cut 5 bases from V and 4 bases from J; bases unmatched to any gene: 6. CDR3 coding DNA: TGTGCCAGCAGCCCGAGCGGGGGGGCATCAGATACGCAGTATTTT. This codes for CASSPSGGASDTQYF.

J is TRBJ2-1 and V is TRBV5-1, with D uncertain. This CDR3 has 15 amino acids. V was clipped by 4 bases and J by 5 bases, with 16 bases between them. Germline V gives CDR1 SGHRS, CDR2 YFSETQ. The CDR3 DNA reads TGCGCCAGCAGCGGGTCGAACGCACCCCACAATGAGCAGTTCTTC. Translating it yields CASSGSNAPHNEQFF.

The V gene is TRBV28, the J gene TRBJ2-7; the D is unclear. This CDR3 contains 11 residues. CDR1 and CDR2 (germline): MDHEN, SYDVKM. Trimming cost V 6 bases and J 0 bases, with 3 bases left between them. The CDR3 loop is CASSNSYEQYF. CDR3 nucleotides: TGTGCCAGCAGCAACTCCTACGAGCAGTACTTC.

The chain recombines TRBV5-1 with TRBJ2-3; a weak D match, TRBD2 (6 bases). Trimming stripped 0 bases from V and 4 bases from J, with 12 bases between. The CDR3 extends over 15 amino acids. Germline V CDR1 and CDR2: SGHRS, YFSETQ. The CDR3 nucleotides read TGCGCCAGCAGCTTGGCCGTGACTAGTGCAGATACGCAGTATTTT. It translates to CASSLAVTSADTQYF. The full variable domain, with the rest looked up from reference TRBV5-1 and TRBJ2-3, is KAGVTQTPRYLIKTRGQQVTLSCSPISGHRSVSWYQQTPGQGLQFLFEYFSETQRNKGNFPGRFSGRQFSNSRSEMNVSTLELGDSALYLCASSLAVTSADTQYFGPGTRLTVL.

The chain joins TRBV3-1 (or the pseudogene TRBV3-2) to TRBJ2-7, with TRBD2 identical over 8 bases. V dropped 5 bases and J dropped 1; count of bases not matched to a gene: 7. Germline loops: CDR1 LGHDT, CDR2 YNNKEL (reference sequence). There are 15 residues in the CDR3. CDR3 DNA sequence: TGTGCCAGCAGCGTAGCGGGACCTACTTCCTACGAGCAGTACTTC. Translating gives CASSVAGPTSYEQYF.

The chain uses TRBV30 and TRBJ2-7, with D perhaps assigned TRBD1 or TRBD2 (7 bases each). The CDR3 covers 15 residues. V shed 0 bases and J shed 5 bases, with 17 bases lying between them. Germline CDR1 GTSNPN, CDR2 SVGIG (reference sequence). The CDR3 sequence: CAWSVGWGGGDEQYF. The CDR3 DNA sequence: TGTGCCTGGAGTGTGGGTTGGGGAGGGGGCGACGAGCAGTACTTC.

The chain uses TRBV4-1 and TRBJ1-5; D is perhaps TRBD1 (6 bases). Germline V gene sequence: CDR1 MGHRA, CDR2 YSYEKL. The CDR3 extends over 17 amino acids. V was trimmed by 1 base and J by 5 bases, leaving 18 bases between them. The CDR3 region is CASSQALGRGMYQPQHF. In DNA, the CDR3 is TGCGCCAGCAGCCAAGCGTTAGGCAGGGGTATGTATCAGCCCCAGCATTTT.

A single count supports this clone. V and J are TRBV6-2 or TRBV6-3 and TRBJ1-5; D is ambiguous. V was cut by 1 base and J by 5 bases, with 9 bases left in between. Looked up from germline, CDR1 is MNHEY and CDR2 is SVGEGT. The CDR3 has 14 residues. CDR3 sequence (DNA): TGTGCCAGCAGTTACTTGCTTGACGATCAGCCCCAGCATTTT. Encoded protein: CASSYLLDDQPQHF.

This clone has just a few counts. This rearrangement joins TRBV5-5 to TRBJ1-2; unclear D gene. CDR3 length: 14 residues. V lost 0 bases and J lost 5, with 11 bases in between. In germline, CDR1 is SGHKS, CDR2 YYEKEE (reference sequence). CDR3 sequence (DNA): TGTGCCAGCAGCTTGGATGGCAGTCAATATGGCTACACCTTC. Protein: CASSLDGSQYGYTF.